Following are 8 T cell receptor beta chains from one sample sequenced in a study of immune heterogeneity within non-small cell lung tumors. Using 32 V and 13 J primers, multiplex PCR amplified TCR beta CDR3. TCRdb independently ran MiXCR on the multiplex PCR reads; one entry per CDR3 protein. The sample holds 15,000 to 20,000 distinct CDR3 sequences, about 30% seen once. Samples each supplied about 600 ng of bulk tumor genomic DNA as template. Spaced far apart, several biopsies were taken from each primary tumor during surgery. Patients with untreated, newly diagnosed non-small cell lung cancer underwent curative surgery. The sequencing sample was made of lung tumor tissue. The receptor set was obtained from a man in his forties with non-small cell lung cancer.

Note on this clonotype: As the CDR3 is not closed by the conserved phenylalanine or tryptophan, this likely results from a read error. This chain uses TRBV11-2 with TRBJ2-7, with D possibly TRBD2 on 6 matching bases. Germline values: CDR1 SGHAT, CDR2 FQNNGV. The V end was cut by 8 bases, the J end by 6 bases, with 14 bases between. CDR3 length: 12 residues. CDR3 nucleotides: TGTGCCAGCCGACGGGGGTCGAGCGAGCAGTACTTA. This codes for CASRRGSSEQYL.

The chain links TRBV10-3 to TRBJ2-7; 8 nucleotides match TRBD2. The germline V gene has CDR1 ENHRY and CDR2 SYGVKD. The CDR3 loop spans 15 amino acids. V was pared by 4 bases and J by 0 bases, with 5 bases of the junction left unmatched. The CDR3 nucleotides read TGTGCCATCAGTGCTAGCGGGTCGCTCTCCTACGAGCAGTACTTC. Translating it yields CAISASGSLSYEQYF.

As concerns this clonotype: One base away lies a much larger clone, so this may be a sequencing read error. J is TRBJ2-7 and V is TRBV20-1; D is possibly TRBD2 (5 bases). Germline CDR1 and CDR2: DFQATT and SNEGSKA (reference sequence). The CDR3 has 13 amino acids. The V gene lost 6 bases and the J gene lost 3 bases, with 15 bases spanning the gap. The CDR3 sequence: CSAPAIGIYEQYF. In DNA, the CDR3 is TGCAGTGCCCCGGCTATCGGGATCTACGAGCAGTACTTC.

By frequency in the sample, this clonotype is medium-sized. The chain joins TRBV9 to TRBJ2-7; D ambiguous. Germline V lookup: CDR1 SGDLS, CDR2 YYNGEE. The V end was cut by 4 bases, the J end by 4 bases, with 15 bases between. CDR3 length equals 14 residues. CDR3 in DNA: TGTGCCAGCAGCCCCTCTGGGATAGGGTACGAGCAGTACTTC. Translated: CASSPSGIGYEQYF.

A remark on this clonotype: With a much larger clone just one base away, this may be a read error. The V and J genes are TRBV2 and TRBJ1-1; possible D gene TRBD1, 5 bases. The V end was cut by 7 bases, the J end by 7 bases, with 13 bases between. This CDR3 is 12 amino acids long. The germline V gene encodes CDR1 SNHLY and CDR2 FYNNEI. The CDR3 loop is CASTPETVEAFF. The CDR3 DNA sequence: TGTGCCAGCACTCCTGAGACAGTTGAAGCTTTCTTT.

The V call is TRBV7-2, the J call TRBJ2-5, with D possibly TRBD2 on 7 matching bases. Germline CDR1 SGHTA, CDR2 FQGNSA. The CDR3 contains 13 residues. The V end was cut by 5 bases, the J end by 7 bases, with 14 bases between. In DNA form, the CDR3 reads TGTGCCAGCAGCCCGGGGGGCGAAGCGACCCAGTACTTC. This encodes CASSPGGEATQYF.

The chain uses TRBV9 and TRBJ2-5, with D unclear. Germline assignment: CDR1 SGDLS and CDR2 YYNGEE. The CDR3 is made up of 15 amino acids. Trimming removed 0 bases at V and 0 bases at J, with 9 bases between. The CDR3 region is CASSVDPNHQETQYF. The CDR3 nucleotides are TGTGCCAGCAGCGTAGACCCTAACCACCAAGAGACCCAGTACTTC.

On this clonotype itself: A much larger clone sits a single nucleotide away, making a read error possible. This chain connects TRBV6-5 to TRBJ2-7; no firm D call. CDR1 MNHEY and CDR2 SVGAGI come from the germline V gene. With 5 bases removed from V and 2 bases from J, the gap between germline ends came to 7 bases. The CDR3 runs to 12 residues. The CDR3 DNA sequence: TGTGCCAGCAGTGCGGTCGCCTACGAGCAGTACTTC. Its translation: CASSAVAYEQYF.